Each of the 18 T cell receptor beta chains below was sequenced from the same sample in a study of cytomegalovirus exposure and HLA in healthy donors. 60 Vbeta and 13 Jbeta primers were used in PCR. Generated by immunoSEQ multiplex PCR, the TCRdb table keeps only in-frame clones and is missing some. The sample includes roughly 200,000 clones, around 84% of them seen just once. The sample comprised PBMCs. The source is a man between 35 and 55 years old in good health and CMV-seropositive.

The chain links TRBV29-1 to TRBJ2-7, with D perhaps matching TRBD2 (6 bases). Germline V CDR1 and CDR2: SQVTM, ANQGSEA. The CDR3 has 11 amino acids. Trimming left V 6 bases short and J 5 bases short, with 11 bases between. The CDR3 sequence: CSVGGRNEQYF. The CDR3 coding sequence is TGCAGCGTGGGGGGACGTAACGAGCAGTACTTC.

This chain links TRBV9 with TRBJ2-2; the D is unclear. Trimming pared 4 bases from V and 6 bases from J, leaving 13 bases between. Germline V gene lookup returns CDR1 SGDLS and CDR2 YYNGEE. The CDR3 runs to 14 residues. CDR3 amino acids: CASSTSRVPGELFF. CDR3 nucleotide sequence: TGTGCCAGCAGCACGAGCCGGGTACCCGGGGAGCTGTTTTTT. Complete variable domain (other parts from reference TRBV9 and TRBJ2-2): DSGVTQTPKHLITATGQRVTLRCSPRSGDLSVYWYQQSLDQGLQFLIQYYNGEERAKGNILERFSAQQFPDLHSELNLSSLELGDSALYFCASSTSRVPGELFFGEGSRLTVL.

This chain connects TRBV6-5 to TRBJ1-1; a possible D gene is TRBD1 (6 bases). Germline V gene sequence: CDR1 MNHEY, CDR2 SVGAGI. Trimming stripped 6 bases from V and 0 bases from J, with 14 bases between. This CDR3 region has 15 residues. CDR3 sequence reads: CASSPGQTMNTEAFF. CDR3 coding DNA: TGTGCCAGCAGCCCCGGACAGACAATGAACACTGAAGCTTTCTTT.

The gene calls are TRBV6-5 and TRBJ1-6; 9 bases line up with TRBD1. The ends lost 7 bases at V and 9 bases at J; junction bases unmatched: 7. The CDR3 consists of 14 residues. Germline assignment: CDR1 MNHEY and CDR2 SVGAGI. The CDR3 loop is CASTRQGGISPLHF. CDR3 coding DNA: TGTGCCAGCACCAGACAGGGGGGGATTTCACCCCTCCACTTT.

The V call is TRBV6-1, the J call TRBJ1-5, with a weak D call TRBD1 (5 bases). Trimming took 8 bases from V and 6 from J, leaving 14 bases between them. Germline values: CDR1 MNHNS, CDR2 SASEGT. CDR3 length: 13 residues. CDR3 sequence (DNA): TGTGCCAGCCATACAAAGGGGTCTCAGCCCCAGCATTTT. Its translation: CASHTKGSQPQHF.

This clone was observed a single time. The gene calls are TRBV10-3 and TRBJ1-2; possible D gene TRBD1, 5 bases. The CDR3 contains 13 residues. Trimming stripped 6 bases from V and 4 bases from J, with 12 bases between. The germline gives CDR1 ENHRY, CDR2 SYGVKD. DNA for the CDR3: TGTGCCATCAGCGAAGGGGAAAGCTATGGCTACACCTTC. Its translation is CAISEGESYGYTF.

The chain combines TRBV18 with TRBJ2-1; 8 bases agree with TRBD2. The J segment lost 5 bases and the V segment lost 4 bases, leaving 4 bases of the junction unmatched. The CDR3 has 14 amino acids. The germline V gene encodes CDR1 KGHSH and CDR2 LQKENI. Here the CDR3 DNA reads TGTGCCAGCTCACTACAAGCGGGAGACAATGAGCAGTTCTTC. This codes for CASSLQAGDNEQFF.

This clone has just a few counts. This rearrangement joins TRBV6-1 to TRBJ1-5; 10 positions match TRBD1. V was clipped by 6 bases and J by 5 bases; unmatched bases: 4. The V gene's germline CDR1 is MNHNS and CDR2 SASEGT. The CDR3 has 14 residues. For the CDR3, the DNA is TGTGCCAGCAGGACTGGACAGGGGGATCAGCCCCAGCATTTT. Protein sequence: CASRTGQGDQPQHF.

Only one count was recorded for this clone. The chain is built from TRBV11-1 and TRBJ2-7, with TRBD1 identical over 10 bases. The CDR3 runs to 15 residues. Unmatched junction bases numbered 4, after V lost 4 bases and J lost 1 base. Germline V CDR1 and CDR2: SGHAT, FQDESV (reference sequence). For the CDR3, the DNA is TGTGCCAGCAGCTCGCGGACAGGGGGGTCCTACGAGCAGTACTTC. This sequence encodes CASSSRTGGSYEQYF.

The rearrangement links TRBV18 to TRBJ1-2; D is unresolved. Germline-derived CDR1 and CDR2 are KGHSH and LQKENI. CDR3 length equals 15 residues. Trimming cost V 3 bases and J 3 bases, with 14 bases left between them. CDR3 residues: CASSPSRTDYYGYTF. As DNA, the CDR3 is TGTGCCAGCTCACCTTCGAGGACGGACTACTATGGCTACACCTTC.

This chain links TRBV10-2 with TRBJ2-3, with a tentative D call TRBD2 (7 bases). CDR3 length equals 16 residues. Deletions cut 6 bases from V and 0 bases from J, with 16 bases between. Germline V gene data show CDR1 as WSHSY and CDR2 as SAAADI. The CDR3, as DNA: TGCGCCAGCAGGGCTATACAGGGACTAAGCACAGATACGCAGTATTTT. Translated: CASRAIQGLSTDTQYF.

The chain uses TRBV27 and TRBJ2-2; weak D call: TRBD2 (5 bases). V dropped 6 bases and J dropped 0 bases, with 11 bases sitting between them. Germline CDR1 reads MNHEY; CDR2 reads SMNVEV (reference sequence). The CDR3 sequence is 15 residues long. This CDR3 is CASSLAIANTGELFF. Written as DNA, the CDR3 is TGTGCCAGCAGCCTAGCTATCGCGAACACCGGGGAGCTGTTTTTT.

The chain uses TRBV5-1 and TRBJ2-3; D not resolved. The CDR3 consists of 15 residues. Deletions cut 0 bases from V and 4 bases from J, with 12 bases between. CDR1 and CDR2 from the germline V gene are SGHRS and YFSETQ. The CDR3 reads CASSLGTQVADTQYF. The CDR3, as DNA: TGCGCCAGCAGCTTGGGCACCCAGGTCGCAGATACGCAGTATTTT.

V usage is TRBV18 and J usage is TRBJ1-1, with 8 bases lining up with TRBD1. Germline assignment: CDR1 KGHSH and CDR2 LQKENI. With 4 bases clipped from V and 4 bases from J, the junction kept 5 bases outside the gene matches. This CDR3 is built from 14 residues. CDR3 in DNA: TGTGCCAGCTCACGGACAGGGTTGAGCACTGAAGCTTTCTTT. Its translation is CASSRTGLSTEAFF.

CDR3 sequence reads: CASRPTGITGELFF. The CDR3 DNA reads as TGTGCCAGCAGGCCCACAGGGATCACCGGGGAGCTGTTTTTT. The J gene is TRBJ2-2, the V gene TRBV6-5; a weak D match, TRBD1 (6 bases). Germline values: CDR1 MNHEY, CDR2 SVGAGI. The CDR3 runs 14 residues. Trimming pared 6 bases from V and 4 bases from J, leaving 12 bases between.

The CDR3 coding sequence is TGTGCCAGCAGCGCTACTAGCGGGAGTGCAGATACGCAGTATTTT. Translating it yields CASSATSGSADTQYF. This chain uses TRBV7-3 with TRBJ2-3; 11 bases agree with TRBD2. Germline V CDR1 and CDR2: SGHTA, FQGTGA. The CDR3 extends over 15 amino acids. V dropped 5 bases and J dropped 4; count of bases not matched to a gene: 5. Supplemented by reference TRBV7-3 and TRBJ2-3, the full variable domain reads GAGVSQTPSNKVTEKGKYVELRCDPISGHTALYWYRQSLGQGPEFLIYFQGTGAADDSGLPNDRFFAVRPEGSVSTLKIQRTERGDSAVYLCASSATSGSADTQYFGPGTRLTVL.

The rearrangement uses TRBV9 and TRBJ2-5, with a possible D match to TRBD1 (6 bases). The CDR3 contains 14 residues. The germline V gene has CDR1 SGDLS and CDR2 YYNGEE. V lost 3 bases, J lost 5 bases, and 14 bases lay in between. The DNA of the CDR3 is TGTGCCAGCAGCGCCAGGGGAGAAACGGAGACCCAGTACTTC. This gives the protein CASSARGETETQYF. The full variable domain, completed using reference TRBV9 and TRBJ2-5, is DSGVTQTPKHLITATGQRVTLRCSPRSGDLSVYWYQQSLDQGLQFLIQYYNGEERAKGNILERFSAQQFPDLHSELNLSSLELGDSALYFCASSARGETETQYFGPGTRLLVL.

J is TRBJ2-3 and V is TRBV5-4; 12 bases agree with TRBD2. V shed 4 bases, J shed 0 bases, and the junction held 6 bases outside the gene matches. Germline-derived CDR1 and CDR2 are SGHNT and YYREEE (reference sequence). CDR3 size: 17 residues. CDR3 sequence: CASSALGTSGSTDTQYF. The DNA of the CDR3 is TGTGCCAGCAGCGCCCTAGGGACTAGCGGGAGCACAGATACGCAGTATTTT. The whole variable domain, remainder taken from reference TRBV5-4 and TRBJ2-3, is ETGVTQSPTHLIKTRGQQVTLRCSSQSGHNTVSWYQQALGQGPQFIFQYYREEENGRGNFPPRFSGLQFPNYSSELNVNALELDDSALYLCASSALGTSGSTDTQYFGPGTRLTVL.